This T cell receptor (beta chain) was sequenced for a study of blood T cell repertoires in COVID-19. Study in general: Spain, Italy and the United States supplied samples that represented acute and convalescent COVID-19. PBMCs, B-cell-depleted T cells, or T cells provided the cDNA or gDNA that made up the material.

Per the authors' pipeline: Counts of nucleated cells, estimated from reference gene primer amplification, were obtained. Clones were sequenced by immunoSEQ multiplex PCR, and TCRdb holds only the in-frame ones, with some missing. The V and J calls and clone size are taken from that table; D and trimming were inferred from the DNA. Of tens of thousands of clones in the sample, around 80% were seen once. V was trimmed by 2 bases and J by 8 bases, leaving 12 bases between them. The V gene's germline CDR1 is MNHNS and CDR2 SASEGT. The CDR3 contains 14 residues. The rearrangement links TRBV6-1 to TRBJ1-4, with unresolved D. Sequences were obtained from peripheral blood. This sequence was found in a man older than 75 with acute or convalescent COVID-19. The CDR3 coding sequence is TGTGCCAGCAGTGAACCTTTGACCGGGGAAAAACTGTTTTTT. It yields the protein CASSEPLTGEKLFF.